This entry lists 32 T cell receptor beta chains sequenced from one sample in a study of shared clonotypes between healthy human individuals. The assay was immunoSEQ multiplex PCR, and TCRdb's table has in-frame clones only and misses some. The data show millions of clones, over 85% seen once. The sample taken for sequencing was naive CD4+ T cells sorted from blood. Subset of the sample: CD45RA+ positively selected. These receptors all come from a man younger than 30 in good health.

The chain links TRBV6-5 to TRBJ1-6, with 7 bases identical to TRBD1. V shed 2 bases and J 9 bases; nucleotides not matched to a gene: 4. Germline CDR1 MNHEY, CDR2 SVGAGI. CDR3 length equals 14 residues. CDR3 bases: TGTGCCAGCAGTTACGGAGGGGGCCCTTCACCCCTCCACTTT. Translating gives CASSYGGGPSPLHF.

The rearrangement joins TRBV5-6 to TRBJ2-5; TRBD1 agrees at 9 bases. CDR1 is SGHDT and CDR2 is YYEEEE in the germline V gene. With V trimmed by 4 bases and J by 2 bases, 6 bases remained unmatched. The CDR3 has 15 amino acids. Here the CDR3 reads CASSPQTGGQETQYF. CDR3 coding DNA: TGTGCCAGCAGCCCACAGACAGGGGGACAAGAGACCCAGTACTTC.

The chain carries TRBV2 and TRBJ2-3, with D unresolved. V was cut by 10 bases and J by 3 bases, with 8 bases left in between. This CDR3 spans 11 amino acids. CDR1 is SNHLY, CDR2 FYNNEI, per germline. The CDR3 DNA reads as TGTGCCAACCCTGAAACAGATACGCAGTATTTT. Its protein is CANPETDTQYF.

The CDR3 DNA reads as TGTGCCAGCAGCCAAGGGGGACAGGGGGGATCCTACGAGCAGTACTTC. Its translation is CASSQGGQGGSYEQYF. J is TRBJ2-7 and V is TRBV4-2; 11 positions agree with TRBD1. Per germline, CDR1 LGHNA and CDR2 YNFKEQ. This CDR3 region has 16 residues. V shed 1 base, J shed 1 base, and the junction held 3 bases outside the gene matches.

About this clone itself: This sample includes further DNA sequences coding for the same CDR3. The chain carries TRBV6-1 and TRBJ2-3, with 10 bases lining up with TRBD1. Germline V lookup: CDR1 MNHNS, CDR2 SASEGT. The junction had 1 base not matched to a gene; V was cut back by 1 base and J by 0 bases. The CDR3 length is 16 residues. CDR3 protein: CASSEGTGGSTDTQYF. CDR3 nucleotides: TGTGCCAGCAGTGAAGGGACAGGGGGGAGCACAGATACGCAGTATTTT.

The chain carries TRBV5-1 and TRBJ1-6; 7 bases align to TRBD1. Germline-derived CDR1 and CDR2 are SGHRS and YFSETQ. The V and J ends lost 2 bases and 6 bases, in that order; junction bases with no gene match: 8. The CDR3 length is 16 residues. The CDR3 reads CASSLRARQGNSPLHF. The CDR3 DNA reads TGCGCCAGCAGCTTAAGGGCGAGACAGGGTAATTCACCCCTCCACTTT. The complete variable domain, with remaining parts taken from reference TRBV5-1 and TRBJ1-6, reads KAGVTQTPRYLIKTRGQQVTLSCSPISGHRSVSWYQQTPGQGLQFLFEYFSETQRNKGNFPGRFSGRQFSNSRSEMNVSTLELGDSALYLCASSLRARQGNSPLHFGNGTRLTVT.

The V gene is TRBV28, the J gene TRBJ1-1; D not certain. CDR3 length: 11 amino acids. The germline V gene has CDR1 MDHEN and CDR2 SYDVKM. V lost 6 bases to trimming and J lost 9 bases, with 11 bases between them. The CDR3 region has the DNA TGTGCCAGCAGCCCCCGATTAAAAGCTTTCTTT. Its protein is CASSPRLKAFF.

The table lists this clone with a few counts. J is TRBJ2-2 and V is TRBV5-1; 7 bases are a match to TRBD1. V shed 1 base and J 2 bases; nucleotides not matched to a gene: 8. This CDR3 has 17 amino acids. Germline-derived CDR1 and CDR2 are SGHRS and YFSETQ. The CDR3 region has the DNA TGCGCCAGCAGCTTGCAACCGGGACAGCCCAACACCGGGGAGCTGTTTTTT. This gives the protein CASSLQPGQPNTGELFF. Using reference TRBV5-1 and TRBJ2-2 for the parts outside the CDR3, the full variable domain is KAGVTQTPRYLIKTRGQQVTLSCSPISGHRSVSWYQQTPGQGLQFLFEYFSETQRNKGNFPGRFSGRQFSNSRSEMNVSTLELGDSALYLCASSLQPGQPNTGELFFGEGSRLTVL.

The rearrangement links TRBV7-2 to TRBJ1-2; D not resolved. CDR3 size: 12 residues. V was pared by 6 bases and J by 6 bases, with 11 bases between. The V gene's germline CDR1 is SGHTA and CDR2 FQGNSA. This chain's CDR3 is CASRTEYNGYTF. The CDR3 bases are TGTGCCAGCAGGACCGAATATAATGGCTACACCTTC.

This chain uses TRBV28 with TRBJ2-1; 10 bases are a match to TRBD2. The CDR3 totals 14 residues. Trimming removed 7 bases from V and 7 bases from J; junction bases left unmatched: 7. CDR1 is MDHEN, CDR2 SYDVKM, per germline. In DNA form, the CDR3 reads TGTGCCAGCACCGTTAGCGGGGGGTTGAATGAGCAGTTCTTC. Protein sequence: CASTVSGGLNEQFF.

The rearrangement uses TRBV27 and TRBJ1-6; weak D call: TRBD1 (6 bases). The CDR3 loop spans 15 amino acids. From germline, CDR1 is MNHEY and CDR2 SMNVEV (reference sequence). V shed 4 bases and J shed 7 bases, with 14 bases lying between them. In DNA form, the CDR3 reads TGTGCCAGCAGTTCCCCTAGGGGGGAAAATTCACCCCTCCACTTT. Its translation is CASSSPRGENSPLHF.

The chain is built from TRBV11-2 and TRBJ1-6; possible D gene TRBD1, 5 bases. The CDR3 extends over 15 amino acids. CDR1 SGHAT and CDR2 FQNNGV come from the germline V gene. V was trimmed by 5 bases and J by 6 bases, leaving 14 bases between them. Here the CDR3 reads CASSPGERGNSPLHF. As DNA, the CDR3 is TGTGCCAGCAGCCCCGGTGAGAGGGGTAATTCACCCCTCCACTTT.

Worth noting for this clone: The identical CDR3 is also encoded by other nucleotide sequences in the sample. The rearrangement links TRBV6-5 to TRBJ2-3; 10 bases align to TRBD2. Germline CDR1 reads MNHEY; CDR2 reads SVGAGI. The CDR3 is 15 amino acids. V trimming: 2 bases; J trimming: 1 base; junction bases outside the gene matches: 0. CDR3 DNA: TGTGCCAGCAGTTACCTAGCGGGGGGCACAGATACGCAGTATTTT. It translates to CASSYLAGGTDTQYF.

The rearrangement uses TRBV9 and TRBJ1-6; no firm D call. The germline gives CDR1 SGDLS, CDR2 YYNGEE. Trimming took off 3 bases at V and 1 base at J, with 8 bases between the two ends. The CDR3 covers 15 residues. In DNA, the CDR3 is TGTGCCAGCAGCGGAGCCTCGTCCTATAATTCACCCCTCCACTTT. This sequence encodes CASSGASSYNSPLHF.

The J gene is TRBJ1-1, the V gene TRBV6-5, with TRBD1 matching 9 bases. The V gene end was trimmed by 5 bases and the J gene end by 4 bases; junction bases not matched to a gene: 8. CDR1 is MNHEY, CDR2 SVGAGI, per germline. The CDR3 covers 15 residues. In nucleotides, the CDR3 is TGTGCCAGCAGTACTAGAGGACAGGGGAGCACTGAAGCTTTCTTT. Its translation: CASSTRGQGSTEAFF.

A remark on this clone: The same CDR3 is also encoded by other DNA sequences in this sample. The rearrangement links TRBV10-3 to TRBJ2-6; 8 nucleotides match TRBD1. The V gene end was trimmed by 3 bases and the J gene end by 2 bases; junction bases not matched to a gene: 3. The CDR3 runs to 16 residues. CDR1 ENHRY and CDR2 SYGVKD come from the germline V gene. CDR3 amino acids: CAISESGGAGANVLTF. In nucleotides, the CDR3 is TGTGCCATCAGTGAATCAGGGGGCGCTGGGGCCAACGTCCTGACTTTC.

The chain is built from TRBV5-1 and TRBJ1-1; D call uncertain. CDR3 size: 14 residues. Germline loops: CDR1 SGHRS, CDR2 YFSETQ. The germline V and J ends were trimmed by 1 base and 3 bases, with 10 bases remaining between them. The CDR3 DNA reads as TGCGCCAGCAGCTTGCTGGCCGGGGACACTGAAGCTTTCTTT. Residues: CASSLLAGDTEAFF.

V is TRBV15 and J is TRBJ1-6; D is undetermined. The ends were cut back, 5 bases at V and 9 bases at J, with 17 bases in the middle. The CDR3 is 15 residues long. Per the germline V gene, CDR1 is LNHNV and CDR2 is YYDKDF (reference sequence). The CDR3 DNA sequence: TGTGCCACCAGCTTTAATCCCTCCTCGGGTTCACCCCTCCACTTT. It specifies CATSFNPSSGSPLHF. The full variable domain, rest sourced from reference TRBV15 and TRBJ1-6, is DAMVIQNPRYQVTQFGKPVTLSCSQTLNHNVMYWYQQKSSQAPKLLFHYYDKDFNNEADTPDNFQSRRPNTSFCFLDIRSPGLGDTAMYLCATSFNPSSGSPLHFGNGTRLTVT.

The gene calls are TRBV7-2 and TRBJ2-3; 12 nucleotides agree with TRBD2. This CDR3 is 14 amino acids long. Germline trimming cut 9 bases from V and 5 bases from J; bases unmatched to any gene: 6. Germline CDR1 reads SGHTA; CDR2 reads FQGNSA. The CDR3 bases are TGTGCCAGTGGGACTAGCGGGTTCCTAGATACGCAGTATTTT. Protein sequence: CASGTSGFLDTQYF.

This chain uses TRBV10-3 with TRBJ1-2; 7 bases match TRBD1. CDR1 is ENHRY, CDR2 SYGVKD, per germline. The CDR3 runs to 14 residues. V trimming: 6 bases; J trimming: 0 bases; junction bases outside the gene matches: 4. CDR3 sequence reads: CAIREGTANYGYTF. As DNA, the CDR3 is TGTGCCATCAGGGAGGGGACAGCTAACTATGGCTACACCTTC.

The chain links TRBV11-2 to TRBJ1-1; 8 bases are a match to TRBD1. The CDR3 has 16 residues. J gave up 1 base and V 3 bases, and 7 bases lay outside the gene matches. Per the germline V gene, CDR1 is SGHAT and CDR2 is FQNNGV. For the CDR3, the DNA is TGTGCCAGCAGCTTTTCCCAGGGACAGGAGAACACTGAAGCTTTCTTT. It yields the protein CASSFSQGQENTEAFF. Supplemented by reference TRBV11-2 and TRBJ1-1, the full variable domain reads EAGVAQSPRYKIIEKRQSVAFWCNPISGHATLYWYQQILGQGPKLLIQFQNNGVVDDSQLPKDRFSAERLKGVDSTLKIQPAKLEDSAVYLCASSFSQGQENTEAFFGQGTRLTVV.

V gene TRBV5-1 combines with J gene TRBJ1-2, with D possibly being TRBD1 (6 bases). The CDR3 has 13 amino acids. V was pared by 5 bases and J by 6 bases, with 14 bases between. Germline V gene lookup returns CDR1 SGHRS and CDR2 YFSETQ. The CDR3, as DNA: TGCGCCAGCAGTCCGCGGGGGGCTGATGGCTACACCTTC. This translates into CASSPRGADGYTF.

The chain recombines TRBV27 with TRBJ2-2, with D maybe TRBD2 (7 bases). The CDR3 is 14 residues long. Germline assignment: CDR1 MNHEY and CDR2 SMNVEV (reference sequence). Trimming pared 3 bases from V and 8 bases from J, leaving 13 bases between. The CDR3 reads CASSFKGGVGELFF. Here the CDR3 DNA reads TGTGCCAGCAGTTTCAAGGGGGGGGTTGGGGAGCTGTTTTTT.

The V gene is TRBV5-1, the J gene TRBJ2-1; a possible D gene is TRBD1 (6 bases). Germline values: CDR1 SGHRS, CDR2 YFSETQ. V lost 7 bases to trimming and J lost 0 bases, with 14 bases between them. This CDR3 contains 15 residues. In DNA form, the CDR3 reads TGCGCCAGCCGCGACCAGGGGCCCTCCTACAATGAGCAGTTCTTC. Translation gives CASRDQGPSYNEQFF.

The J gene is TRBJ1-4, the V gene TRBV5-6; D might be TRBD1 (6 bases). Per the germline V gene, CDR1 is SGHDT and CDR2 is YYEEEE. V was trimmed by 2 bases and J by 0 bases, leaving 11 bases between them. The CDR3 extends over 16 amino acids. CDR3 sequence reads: CASSFIQGSTNEKLFF. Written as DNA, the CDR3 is TGTGCCAGCAGCTTCATACAGGGATCAACTAATGAAAAACTGTTTTTT.

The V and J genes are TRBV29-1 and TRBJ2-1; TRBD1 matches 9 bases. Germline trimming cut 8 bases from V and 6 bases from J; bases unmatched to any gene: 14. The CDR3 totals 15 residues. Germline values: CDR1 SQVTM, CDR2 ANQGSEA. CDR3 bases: TGCAGCTGTTCCGTTTTTCGGGACAGGGCCAATGAGCAGTTCTTC. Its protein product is CSCSVFRDRANEQFF.

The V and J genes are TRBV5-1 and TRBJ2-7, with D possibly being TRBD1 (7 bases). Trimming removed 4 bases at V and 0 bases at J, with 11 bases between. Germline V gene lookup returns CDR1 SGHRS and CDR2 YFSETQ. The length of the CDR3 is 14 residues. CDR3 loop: CASSPRDSSYEQYF. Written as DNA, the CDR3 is TGCGCCAGCAGCCCGCGGGACAGCTCCTACGAGCAGTACTTC.

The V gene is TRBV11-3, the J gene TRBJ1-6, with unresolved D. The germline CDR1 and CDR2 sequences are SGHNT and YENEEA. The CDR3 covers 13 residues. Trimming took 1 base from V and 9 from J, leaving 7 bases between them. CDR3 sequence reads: CASSLGAASPLHF. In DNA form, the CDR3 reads TGTGCCAGCAGCTTAGGGGCAGCTTCACCCCTCCACTTT.

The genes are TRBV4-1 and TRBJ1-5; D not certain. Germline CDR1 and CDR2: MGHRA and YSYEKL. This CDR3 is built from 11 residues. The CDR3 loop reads CVLREFQPQHF. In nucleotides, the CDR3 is TGCGTGCTGCGGGAGTTTCAGCCCCAGCATTTT.

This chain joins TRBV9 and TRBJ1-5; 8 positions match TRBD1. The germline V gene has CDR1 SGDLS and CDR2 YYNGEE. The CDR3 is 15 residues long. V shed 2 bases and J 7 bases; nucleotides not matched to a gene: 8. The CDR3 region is CASSVGGQVGQPQHF. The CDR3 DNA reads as TGTGCCAGCAGCGTGGGGGGACAGGTGGGGCAGCCCCAGCATTTT.

CDR3 in amino acids: CASSLDRGIDGYTF. In DNA, the CDR3 is TGCGCCAGCAGCTTGGACAGGGGGATTGACGGCTACACCTTC. The chain joins TRBV5-1 to TRBJ1-2; TRBD1 aligns across 8 bases. Germline CDR1 SGHRS, CDR2 YFSETQ. V was clipped by 0 bases and J by 8 bases; unmatched bases: 6. The CDR3 runs 14 residues.

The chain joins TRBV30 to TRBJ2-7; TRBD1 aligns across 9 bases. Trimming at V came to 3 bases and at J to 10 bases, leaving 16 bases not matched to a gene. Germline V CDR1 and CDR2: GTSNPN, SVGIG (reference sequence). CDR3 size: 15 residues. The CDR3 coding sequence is TGTGCCTGGAGAAGCCCTAAGGGACAGGGAGTCGATCAGTACTTC. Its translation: CAWRSPKGQGVDQYF.